The rows below give T cell receptor beta chains drawn from one sample of a study of identical twins. Via MiXCR, TCRdb re-called the 5' RACE reads, giving one row per CDR3 protein. The table shows fewer than 250,000 distinct CDR3 sequences, with around 8% occurring only once. These data are also associated with another study on yellow fever vaccine responses in identical twins.

Specimen: memory (CD45RO+) T cells sorted from blood. Receptor source: a woman under 30 in good health. Both conserved end residues are part of each CDR3. D genes are given only for firm matches. Rows give clone size only sometimes, using once, few, many, or a class for an expanded clone.

clone_size: NA; v_call: TRBV6-1; d_call: TRBD1; j_call: TRBJ2-6; cdr3_nt: TGTGCCAGCAGCCCGGGGACAGGAACCCTGAGCTCTGGGGCCAACGTCCTGACTTTC; cdr3_aa: CASSPGTGTLSSGANVLTF
clone_size: NA; v_call: TRBV6-1; d_call: NA; j_call: TRBJ2-1; cdr3_nt: TGTGCCACTCAGGGGCGGGATGAGCAGTTCTTC; cdr3_aa: CATQGRDEQFF
clone_size: many; v_call: TRBV15; d_call: NA; j_call: TRBJ2-1; cdr3_nt: TGTGCCACCAGCAGCCTTGGTGTCGGGAGCTTCAATGAGCAGTTCTTC; cdr3_aa: CATSSLGVGSFNEQFF
clone_size: many; v_call: TRBV29-1; d_call: TRBD1; j_call: TRBJ1-6; cdr3_nt: TGCAGCGTTGCAGAGACGGGACAGAATAATTCACCCCTCCACTTT; cdr3_aa: CSVAETGQNNSPLHF
clone_size: few; v_call: TRBV27; d_call: TRBD2; j_call: TRBJ2-7; cdr3_nt: TGTGCCAGCAGTTTATCGAGTTGGGATCGGCTCGGGGGGGGTGTCGAGCAGTACTTC; cdr3_aa: CASSLSSWDRLGGGVEQYF
clone_size: many; v_call: TRBV10-3; d_call: NA; j_call: TRBJ2-7; cdr3_nt: TGTGCCATCAGTACACAGGCGGGCTTCTACGAGCAGTACTTC; cdr3_aa: CAISTQAGFYEQYF
clone_size: few; v_call: TRBV20-1; d_call: TRBD2; j_call: TRBJ2-1; cdr3_nt: TGCAGTGCTAGTCGGGAGGGCCGATTGCATGAGCAGTTCTTC; cdr3_aa: CSASREGRLHEQFF
clone_size: NA; v_call: TRBV29-1; d_call: TRBD1; j_call: TRBJ2-1; cdr3_nt: TGCAGCGCAAGTCGACAGGGGGCTCGGGCTGAGCAGTTCTTC; cdr3_aa: CSASRQGARAEQFF
clone_size: NA; v_call: TRBV11-2; d_call: NA; j_call: TRBJ2-6; cdr3_nt: TGTGCCACCTCCCACTCTGGGGCCAACGTCCTGACTTTC; cdr3_aa: CATSHSGANVLTF
clone_size: NA; v_call: TRBV5-8; d_call: NA; j_call: TRBJ1-1; cdr3_nt: TGTGCCAGAGAAAACGACGGCAGAGAGTACACTGAAGCTTTCTTT; cdr3_aa: CARENDGREYTEAFF
clone_size: NA; v_call: TRBV18; d_call: NA; j_call: TRBJ2-7; cdr3_nt: TGTGCCAGCTCACCACCCGAGGGTAGCGACGAGCAGTACTTC; cdr3_aa: CASSPPEGSDEQYF
clone_size: few; v_call: TRBV28; d_call: NA; j_call: TRBJ2-5; cdr3_nt: TGTGCCAGCAGTTTCGACCAGCGGCGGGAGACCCAGTACTTC; cdr3_aa: CASSFDQRRETQYF
clone_size: NA; v_call: TRBV28; d_call: TRBD2; j_call: TRBJ2-5; cdr3_nt: TGTGCCAGCAGTTGGGACTATACAGAGACCCAGTACTTC; cdr3_aa: CASSWDYTETQYF
clone_size: few; v_call: TRBV4-2; d_call: NA; j_call: TRBJ1-1; cdr3_nt: TGTGCCAGCCGAGAGGGGTATGCGAACACTGAAGCTTTCTTT; cdr3_aa: CASREGYANTEAFF
clone_size: few; v_call: TRBV9; d_call: NA; j_call: TRBJ2-3; cdr3_nt: TGTGCCAGCAGCGTAGGCTTAGATACGCAGTATTTT; cdr3_aa: CASSVGLDTQYF
clone_size: many; v_call: TRBV20-1; d_call: TRBD1; j_call: TRBJ1-4; cdr3_nt: TGCAGTGCTGAGCCCGGGACAGGGGGCGAAAAACTGTTTTTT; cdr3_aa: CSAEPGTGGEKLFF
clone_size: few; v_call: TRBV6-2/TRBV6-3; d_call: NA; j_call: TRBJ2-7; cdr3_nt: TGTGCCACTCAGGTTCGGGACTTGACTTACGAGCAGTACTTC; cdr3_aa: CATQVRDLTYEQYF
clone_size: NA; v_call: TRBV5-1; d_call: NA; j_call: TRBJ2-5; cdr3_nt: TGCGCCAGCAGCGTATCAGGAAGTGGTGGAGAGACCCAGTACTTC; cdr3_aa: CASSVSGSGGETQYF
clone_size: NA; v_call: TRBV3-1; d_call: TRBD2; j_call: TRBJ2-3; cdr3_nt: TGTGCCACCAGCCAACTAGCGGGGGGCACAGATACGCAGTATTTT; cdr3_aa: CATSQLAGGTDTQYF
clone_size: many; v_call: TRBV20-1; d_call: TRBD1; j_call: TRBJ1-2; cdr3_nt: TGCAGTGCTAGTCCTAACAGGGGAGGTTTAGGCTACACCTTC; cdr3_aa: CSASPNRGGLGYTF
clone_size: NA; v_call: TRBV18; d_call: TRBD2; j_call: TRBJ2-4; cdr3_nt: TGTGCCAGCTCACCCCTTAGCGGGGTAGTAGCCAAAAACATTCAGTACTTC; cdr3_aa: CASSPLSGVVAKNIQYF
clone_size: NA; v_call: TRBV6-1; d_call: TRBD1; j_call: TRBJ2-7; cdr3_nt: TGTGCCAGCCACCTCGGGACAGGGGGCCACGAGCAGTACTTC; cdr3_aa: CASHLGTGGHEQYF
clone_size: NA; v_call: TRBV7-7; d_call: NA; j_call: TRBJ2-7; cdr3_nt: TGTGCTAGCAGCGGAATAAGGGGTAGCGAGCAGTACTTC; cdr3_aa: CASSGIRGSEQYF
clone_size: many; v_call: TRBV28; d_call: TRBD1; j_call: TRBJ2-4; cdr3_nt: TGTGCCAGCAGCTCTTTAAATGGACAGGGCGGCAAAAACATTCAGTACTTC; cdr3_aa: CASSSLNGQGGKNIQYF
clone_size: many; v_call: TRBV24-1; d_call: TRBD2; j_call: TRBJ2-3; cdr3_nt: TGTGCCACCAGTGTCCTTAGCGGGAGTACAGATACGCAGTATTTT; cdr3_aa: CATSVLSGSTDTQYF
clone_size: few; v_call: TRBV14; d_call: NA; j_call: TRBJ2-1; cdr3_nt: TGTGCCAGCAGCCAAGACCTCGGGACCATGGACAATGAGCAGTTCTTC; cdr3_aa: CASSQDLGTMDNEQFF
clone_size: NA; v_call: TRBV14; d_call: TRBD2; j_call: TRBJ2-1; cdr3_nt: TGTGCCAGCAGCCAGGCCCCCGGGACTAGCAGCCACAATGAGCAGTTCTTC; cdr3_aa: CASSQAPGTSSHNEQFF
clone_size: few; v_call: TRBV10-3; d_call: NA; j_call: TRBJ2-7; cdr3_nt: TGTGCCATCAGTGATCCAGTAAGGGGAAGTGGCTTCGAGCAGTACTTC; cdr3_aa: CAISDPVRGSGFEQYF
clone_size: NA; v_call: TRBV2; d_call: TRBD1; j_call: TRBJ1-2; cdr3_nt: TGTGCCCGAAGGACAGGGGGTGGCTACACCTTC; cdr3_aa: CARRTGGGYTF
clone_size: NA; v_call: TRBV3-1; d_call: NA; j_call: TRBJ2-1; cdr3_nt: TGTGCCAGCAGCCCTGTGGTTACAGTCTCCTACAATGAGCAGTTCTTC; cdr3_aa: CASSPVVTVSYNEQFF
clone_size: many; v_call: TRBV25-1; d_call: NA; j_call: TRBJ2-1; cdr3_nt: TGTGCCAGCAGTGATGAGGGTACCTACAATGAGCAGTTCTTC; cdr3_aa: CASSDEGTYNEQFF
clone_size: few; v_call: TRBV7-8; d_call: NA; j_call: TRBJ2-1; cdr3_nt: TGTGCCAGCAGCTTAGTTGTATTCAGGACCCCGAATGGCGTCTACAATGAGCAGTTCTTC; cdr3_aa: CASSLVVFRTPNGVYNEQFF
clone_size: few; v_call: TRBV6-5; d_call: NA; j_call: TRBJ2-2; cdr3_nt: TGTGCCAGCAGTTACTGGGGCGCGAACACCGGGGAGCTGTTTTTT; cdr3_aa: CASSYWGANTGELFF
clone_size: many; v_call: TRBV15; d_call: NA; j_call: TRBJ1-5; cdr3_nt: TGTGCCACCAGCTCCAGCGGGCCGCTAAAGCCCCAGCATTTT; cdr3_aa: CATSSSGPLKPQHF
clone_size: few; v_call: TRBV6-2/TRBV6-3; d_call: TRBD1; j_call: TRBJ2-1; cdr3_nt: TGTGCCAGCAGTTACTCGATCGCTAGAAAGGGGACAGCTGAGCAGTTCTTC; cdr3_aa: CASSYSIARKGTAEQFF
clone_size: NA; v_call: TRBV18; d_call: NA; j_call: TRBJ1-3; cdr3_nt: TGTGCCAGCTCACCTCAGGTCGGAAACACCATATATTTT; cdr3_aa: CASSPQVGNTIYF
clone_size: many; v_call: TRBV20-1; d_call: TRBD2; j_call: TRBJ2-1; cdr3_nt: TGCAGTGCTAGGTTGGGGACTAGCGATTACAATGAGCAGTTCTTC; cdr3_aa: CSARLGTSDYNEQFF
clone_size: NA; v_call: TRBV5-4; d_call: TRBD1; j_call: TRBJ2-5; cdr3_nt: TGTGCCAGCAGCTTGACAGGGGCGAAAGAGACCCAGTACTTC; cdr3_aa: CASSLTGAKETQYF
clone_size: few; v_call: TRBV2; d_call: NA; j_call: TRBJ1-2; cdr3_nt: TGTGCCAGCAGTCCCAGTCTAGGGGTCTATGGCTACACCTTC; cdr3_aa: CASSPSLGVYGYTF
clone_size: NA; v_call: TRBV6-2/TRBV6-3; d_call: TRBD2; j_call: TRBJ2-1; cdr3_nt: TGTGCCAGCAGTCGGACTAGCGGGAGCTGGTACAATGAGCAGTTCTTC; cdr3_aa: CASSRTSGSWYNEQFF
clone_size: many; v_call: TRBV27; d_call: TRBD1; j_call: TRBJ1-6; cdr3_nt: TGTGCCAGCAGTTCTGGGACAGGAGATAATTCACCCCTCCACTTT; cdr3_aa: CASSSGTGDNSPLHF
clone_size: many; v_call: TRBV24-1; d_call: NA; j_call: TRBJ2-2; cdr3_nt: TGTGCCACCAGTAAGGAGTCCGGCACCGGGGAGCTGTTTTTT; cdr3_aa: CATSKESGTGELFF
clone_size: many; v_call: TRBV5-1; d_call: NA; j_call: TRBJ1-2; cdr3_nt: TGCGCCAGCAGCTTGCAGCAGGGATACTATGGCTACACCTTC; cdr3_aa: CASSLQQGYYGYTF
clone_size: few; v_call: TRBV5-5; d_call: NA; j_call: TRBJ2-5; cdr3_nt: TGTGCCAGCAGCCCCGGGAGTCGGGAGACCCAGTACTTC; cdr3_aa: CASSPGSRETQYF
clone_size: few; v_call: TRBV3-1; d_call: NA; j_call: TRBJ2-1; cdr3_nt: TGTGCCAGCAGCCAAGGGACAGGGAGGGATGAGCAGTTCTTC; cdr3_aa: CASSQGTGRDEQFF
clone_size: few; v_call: TRBV7-8; d_call: NA; j_call: TRBJ2-3; cdr3_nt: TGTGCCAGCAGCCAAAAAGGGGGTACAGATACGCAGTATTTT; cdr3_aa: CASSQKGGTDTQYF
clone_size: NA; v_call: TRBV27; d_call: TRBD1; j_call: TRBJ2-1; cdr3_nt: TGTGCCAGCAGTACCTGGGACAGGGTGGATGAGCAGTTCTTC; cdr3_aa: CASSTWDRVDEQFF
clone_size: many; v_call: TRBV2; d_call: TRBD1; j_call: TRBJ1-4; cdr3_nt: TGTGCCAGCAAGGGACAGGGTGCAACTAATGAAAAACTGTTTTTT; cdr3_aa: CASKGQGATNEKLFF
clone_size: few; v_call: TRBV7-6; d_call: TRBD1; j_call: TRBJ1-6; cdr3_nt: TGTGCCAGCAGCGTCGACAGGGCCTATAATTCACCCCTCCACTTT; cdr3_aa: CASSVDRAYNSPLHF
clone_size: few; v_call: TRBV7-7; d_call: TRBD2; j_call: TRBJ2-6; cdr3_nt: TGTGCTAGCAGCGACCCGGGAGGCGAGCCTGGGGCCAACGTCCTGACTTTC; cdr3_aa: CASSDPGGEPGANVLTF
clone_size: few; v_call: TRBV27; d_call: NA; j_call: TRBJ2-3; cdr3_nt: TGTGCCAGCAGGCCCAACTCGGATACGCAGTATTTT; cdr3_aa: CASRPNSDTQYF
clone_size: many; v_call: TRBV3-1; d_call: NA; j_call: TRBJ2-7; cdr3_nt: TGTGCCAGCAGCCAAGTCGCGGTAGACGAGCAGTACTTC; cdr3_aa: CASSQVAVDEQYF
clone_size: NA; v_call: TRBV15; d_call: TRBD2; j_call: TRBJ2-7; cdr3_nt: TGTGCCACCAGCAGAGGCGGGACTAGCGGATACGAGCAGTACTTC; cdr3_aa: CATSRGGTSGYEQYF
clone_size: few; v_call: TRBV11-2; d_call: NA; j_call: TRBJ2-5; cdr3_nt: TGTGCCAGCAGCTTGGGACAAGCCGAGATTGAGACCCAGTACTTC; cdr3_aa: CASSLGQAEIETQYF
clone_size: few; v_call: TRBV19; d_call: NA; j_call: TRBJ1-5; cdr3_nt: TGTGCCAGTAGCGCCCCGGTACACAGAAGCAATCAGCCCCAGCATTTT; cdr3_aa: CASSAPVHRSNQPQHF
clone_size: many; v_call: TRBV29-1; d_call: TRBD1; j_call: TRBJ2-3; cdr3_nt: TGCAGAAACCGGGACAGGGAGGTCGATACGCAGTATTTT; cdr3_aa: CRNRDREVDTQYF
clone_size: many; v_call: TRBV28; d_call: NA; j_call: TRBJ1-1; cdr3_nt: TGTGCCAGCAGTTTATTGGAGGGGGGGACTGAAGCTTTCTTT; cdr3_aa: CASSLLEGGTEAFF